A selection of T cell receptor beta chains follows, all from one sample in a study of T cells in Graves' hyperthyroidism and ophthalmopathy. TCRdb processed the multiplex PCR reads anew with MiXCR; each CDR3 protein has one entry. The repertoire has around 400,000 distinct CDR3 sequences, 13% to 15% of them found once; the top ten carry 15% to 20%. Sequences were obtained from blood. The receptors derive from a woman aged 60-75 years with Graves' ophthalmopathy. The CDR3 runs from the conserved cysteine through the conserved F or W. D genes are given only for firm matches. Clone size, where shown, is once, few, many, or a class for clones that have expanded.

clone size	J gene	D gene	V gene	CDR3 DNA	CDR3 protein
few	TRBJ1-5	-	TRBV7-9	TGTGCCAGCAGCTTATCTAAAGATCAGCCCCAGCATTTT	CASSLSKDQPQHF
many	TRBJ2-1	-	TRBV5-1	TGCGCCAGCAGCACTACCGGGACCGTCAATGAGCAGTTCTTC	CASSTTGTVNEQFF
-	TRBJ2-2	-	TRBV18	TGTGCCAGCTCGGCCGGGACTTACACCGGGGAGCTGTTTTTT	CASSAGTYTGELFF
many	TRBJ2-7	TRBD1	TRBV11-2	TGTGCCAGCAGCTTAGAACAGGGGTGGCGCTCCTACGAGCAGTACTTC	CASSLEQGWRSYEQYF
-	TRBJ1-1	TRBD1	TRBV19	TGTGCCAGTAGCCGGGACAGGGGAGCTGAGGCTTTCTTT	CASSRDRGAEAFF
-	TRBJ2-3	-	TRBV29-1	TGCAGCGTTCGACAGACCGATACGCAGTATTTT	CSVRQTDTQYF
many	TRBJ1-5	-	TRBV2	TGTGCCAGCAGAGGGACGGACAATAGCAATCAGCCCCAGCATTTT	CASRGTDNSNQPQHF
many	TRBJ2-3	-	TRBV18	TGTGCCAGCTCAGGCATCACAGATACGCAGTATTTT	CASSGITDTQYF
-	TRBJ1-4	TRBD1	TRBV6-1	TGTGCCAGCAGGAGACCGGGACAGGGTGGAAATGAAAAACTGTTTTTT	CASRRPGQGGNEKLFF
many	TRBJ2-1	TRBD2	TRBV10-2	TGCGCCAGCAGCGATACTAGCGGGAGGGGAAATGAGCAGTTCTTC	CASSDTSGRGNEQFF
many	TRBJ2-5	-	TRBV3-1	TGTGCCAGCAGCCAAGAGACCCAGTACTTC	CASSQETQYF
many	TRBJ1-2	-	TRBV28	TGTGCCAGCAGTTCGGGAGGAACCTATCGCGGCTATGGCTACACCTTC	CASSSGGTYRGYGYTF
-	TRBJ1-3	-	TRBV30	TGTGCCTGGAGTGTACAAAACACCATATATTTT	CAWSVQNTIYF
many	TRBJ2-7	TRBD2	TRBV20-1	TGCAGTGCTGCCCCAATAGCGGGAGAATACGAGCAGTACTTC	CSAAPIAGEYEQYF
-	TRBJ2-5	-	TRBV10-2	TGCGCCAGCGGTGAAGGGAAGGGAGAACAGCGCGGGGAGACCCAGTACTTC	CASGEGKGEQRGETQYF
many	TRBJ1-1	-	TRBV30	TGTGCCTGGAGTGTTCGCCTGGTGGGGAACACTGAAGCTTTCTTT	CAWSVRLVGNTEAFF
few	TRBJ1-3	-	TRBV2	TGTGCCAGCAGTCGCGACAGGCCCTCTGGAAACACCATATATTTT	CASSRDRPSGNTIYF
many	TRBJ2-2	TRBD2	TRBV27	TGTGCCAGCAGTAAATCCACCGGGACTAGCGGGACCGGGGAGCTGTTTTTT	CASSKSTGTSGTGELFF
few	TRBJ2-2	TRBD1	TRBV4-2	TGTGCCAGCAGCCAACTCGTAGGACAGGGCCAGAACACCGGGGAGCTGTTTTTT	CASSQLVGQGQNTGELFF
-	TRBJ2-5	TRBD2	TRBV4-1	TGCGCCAGCAGGACTAGCGGGAGAAGGGGAGAGACCCAGTACTTC	CASRTSGRRGETQYF
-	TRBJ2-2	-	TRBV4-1	TGCGCCAGCAGTGGGGACACGGCTTGGGAGCTGTTTTTT	CASSGDTAWELFF
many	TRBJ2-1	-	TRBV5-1	TGCGCCAGCAGCTTGGCCTGGGCCGGTTCATCCTACAATGAGCAGTTCTTC	CASSLAWAGSSYNEQFF
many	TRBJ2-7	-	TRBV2	TGTGCCAGCAGTTCCTACCTTGTCGGTCTGGGCTACGAGCAGTACTTC	CASSSYLVGLGYEQYF
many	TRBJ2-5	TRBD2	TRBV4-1	TGCGCCAGCAGCCCCATTGCGGGAGGCCAAGAGACCCAGTACTTC	CASSPIAGGQETQYF
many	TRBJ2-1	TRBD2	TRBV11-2	TGTGCCAGCAGCTCATTAGCGGGAAAATCCTACAATGAGCAGTTCTTC	CASSSLAGKSYNEQFF
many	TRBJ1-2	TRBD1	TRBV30	TGTGCCTGGCCTGGGACAGGGGGCCACTATGGCTACACCTTC	CAWPGTGGHYGYTF
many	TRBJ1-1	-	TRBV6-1	TGTGCCAGCAGTGAAGACGGCAGAAACACTGAAGCTTTCTTT	CASSEDGRNTEAFF
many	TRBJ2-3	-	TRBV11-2	TGTGCCAGCAGCCCCTTGGCAGCCTCCACAGATACGCAGTATTTT	CASSPLAASTDTQYF
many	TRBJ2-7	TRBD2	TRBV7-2	TGTGCCAGCAGCCCCGGGGGGGCGCTGCGGGGCGAGCAGTACTTC	CASSPGGALRGEQYF
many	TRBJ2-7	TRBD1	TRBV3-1	TGTGCCAGCAGCATCGGGACAGGGTCCTACGAGCAGTACTTC	CASSIGTGSYEQYF
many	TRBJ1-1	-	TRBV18	TGTGCCAGCTCACCAAGGGGGTCGGACACTGAAGCTTTCTTT	CASSPRGSDTEAFF
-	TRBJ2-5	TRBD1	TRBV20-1	TGCAGTGCTACCGCCGGGACAGGGGGCCAAGAGACCCAGTACTTC	CSATAGTGGQETQYF
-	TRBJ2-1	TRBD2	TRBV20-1	TGCAGTGCTAGCGGGAGGGCCTACAATGAGCAGTTCTTC	CSASGRAYNEQFF
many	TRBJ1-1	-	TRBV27	TGTGCCAGCAGTTTGGGCAGGATGGGCACTGAAGCTTTCTTT	CASSLGRMGTEAFF
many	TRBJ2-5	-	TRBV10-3	TGTGCCATCAGGGAGGGTGGGGAAGAGACCCAGTACTTC	CAIREGGEETQYF
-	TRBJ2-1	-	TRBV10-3	TGTGCCATCAGTGAGTCACTAGCAGTTGAGCAGTTCTTC	CAISESLAVEQFF
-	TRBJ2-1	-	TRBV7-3	TGTGCCAGCAGCTTAGCTAGACACAATGAGCAGTTCTTC	CASSLARHNEQFF
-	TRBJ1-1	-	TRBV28	TGTGCCAGCAGTGCGGTTGGGGGACGGACTGAAGCTTTCTTT	CASSAVGGRTEAFF
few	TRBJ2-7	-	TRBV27	TGTGCCAGCAGTGGGTGGACTGGGGGCGAGCAGTACTTC	CASSGWTGGEQYF
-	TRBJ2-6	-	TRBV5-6	TGTGCCAGCAGTTCACAGGGTTCCGGGGCCAACGTCCTGACTTTC	CASSSQGSGANVLTF
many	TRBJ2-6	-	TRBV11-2	TGTGCCAGCAGCTTAGGAGGGACGGCCTTTGGGGCCAACGTCCTGACTTTC	CASSLGGTAFGANVLTF
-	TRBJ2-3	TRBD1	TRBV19	TGTGCCAGTAGTGGGACAGGGGGCTGGGGAGATACGCAGTATTTT	CASSGTGGWGDTQYF
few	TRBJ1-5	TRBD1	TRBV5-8	TGTGCCAGCAGCTTGGCGGACAGGGCGAATCAGCCCCAGCATTTT	CASSLADRANQPQHF
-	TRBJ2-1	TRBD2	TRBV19	TGTGCCAGTAGCCGGGGGACTAGCGGGATGTGGGGCCCCAATGAGCAGTTCTTC	CASSRGTSGMWGPNEQFF
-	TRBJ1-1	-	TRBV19	TGTGCCAGTAGTTCCTACGGGGGGGGCACTGAAGCTTTCTTT	CASSSYGGGTEAFF